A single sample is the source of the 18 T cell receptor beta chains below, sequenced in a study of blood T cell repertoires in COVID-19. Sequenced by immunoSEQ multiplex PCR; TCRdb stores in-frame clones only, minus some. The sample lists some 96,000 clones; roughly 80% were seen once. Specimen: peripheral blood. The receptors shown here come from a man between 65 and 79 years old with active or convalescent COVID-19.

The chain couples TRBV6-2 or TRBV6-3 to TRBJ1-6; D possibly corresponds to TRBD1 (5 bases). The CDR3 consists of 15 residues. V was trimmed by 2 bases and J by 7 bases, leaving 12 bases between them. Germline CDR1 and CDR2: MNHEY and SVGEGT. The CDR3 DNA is TGTGCCAGCAGTTACGCAGGGTTCGGGAATTCACCCCTCCACTTT. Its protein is CASSYAGFGNSPLHF.

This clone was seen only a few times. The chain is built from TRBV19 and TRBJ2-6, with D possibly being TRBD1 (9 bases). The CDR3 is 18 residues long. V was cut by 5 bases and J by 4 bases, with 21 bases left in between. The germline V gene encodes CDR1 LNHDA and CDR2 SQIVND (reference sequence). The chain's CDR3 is CASSPPGGTGIGANVLTF. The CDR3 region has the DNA TGTGCCAGTAGTCCCCCGGGAGGGACAGGGATCGGGGCCAACGTCCTGACTTTC. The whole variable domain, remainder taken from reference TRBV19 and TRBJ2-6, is DGGITQSPKYLFRKEGQNVTLSCEQNLNHDAMYWYRQDPGQGLRLIYYSQIVNDFQKGDIAEGYSVSREKKESFPLTVTSAQKNPTAFYLCASSPPGGTGIGANVLTFGAGSRLTVL.

The CDR3 DNA is TGTGCCAGCTCACCAAGGGGAAAACCGGGAGAAGAGACCCAGTACTTC. It specifies CASSPRGKPGEETQYF. The V call is TRBV18, the J call TRBJ2-5; D perhaps matches TRBD2 (6 bases). Germline loops: CDR1 KGHSH, CDR2 LQKENI. With 2 bases removed from V and 3 bases from J, the gap between germline ends came to 16 bases. The CDR3 is 16 amino acids.

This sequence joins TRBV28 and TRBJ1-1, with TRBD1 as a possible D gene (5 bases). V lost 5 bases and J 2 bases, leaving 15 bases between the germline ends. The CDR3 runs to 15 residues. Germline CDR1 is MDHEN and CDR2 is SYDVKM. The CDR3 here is CASSQEQGFNTEAFF. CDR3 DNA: TGTGCCAGCAGTCAGGAGCAGGGCTTCAACACTGAAGCTTTCTTT. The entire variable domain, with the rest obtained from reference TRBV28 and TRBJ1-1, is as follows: DVKVTQSSRYLVKRTGEKVFLECVQDMDHENMFWYRQDPGLGLRLIYFSYDVKMKEKGDIPEGYSVSREKKERFSLILESASTNQTSMYLCASSQEQGFNTEAFFGQGTRLTVV.

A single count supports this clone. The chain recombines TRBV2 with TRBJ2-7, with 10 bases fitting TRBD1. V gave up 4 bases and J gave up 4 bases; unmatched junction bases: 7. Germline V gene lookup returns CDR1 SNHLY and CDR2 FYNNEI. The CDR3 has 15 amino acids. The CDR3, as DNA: TGTGCCAGCAGTGGACGGGACAGGGGTTCATACGAGCAGTACTTC. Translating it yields CASSGRDRGSYEQYF.

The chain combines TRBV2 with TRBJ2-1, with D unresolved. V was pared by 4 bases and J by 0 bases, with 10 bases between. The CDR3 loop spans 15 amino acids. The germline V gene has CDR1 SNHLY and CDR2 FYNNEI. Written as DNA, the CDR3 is TGTGCCAGCAGTGCGGGTCTCCTCTCCTACAATGAGCAGTTCTTC. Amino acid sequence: CASSAGLLSYNEQFF. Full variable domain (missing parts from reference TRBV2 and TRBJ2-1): EPEVTQTPSHQVTQMGQEVILRCVPISNHLYFYWYRQILGQKVEFLVSFYNNEISEKSEIFDDQFSVERPDGSNFTLKIRSTKLEDSAMYFCASSAGLLSYNEQFFGPGTRLTVL.

The CDR3 region has the DNA TGTGCCAGTACCCGTTGGGGGCACTCCTATAATTCACCCCTCCACTTT. It specifies CASTRWGHSYNSPLHF. V usage is TRBV6-4 and J usage is TRBJ1-6, with a weak D call TRBD1 (6 bases). Germline lookup yields CDR1 MRHNA and CDR2 SNTAGT. The CDR3 runs to 16 residues. V was trimmed by 9 bases and J by 0 bases, leaving 15 bases between them.

CDR3 DNA: TGTGCCAGCAGCGTACAGGGAAGGTCTTACGAGCAGTACTTC. Translating it yields CASSVQGRSYEQYF. J is TRBJ2-7 and V is TRBV6-5; maybe TRBD1 (6 bases). Germline V CDR1 and CDR2: MNHEY, SVGAGI. The V and J ends lost 6 bases and 4 bases respectively, with 16 bases between them. This CDR3 comprises 14 residues.

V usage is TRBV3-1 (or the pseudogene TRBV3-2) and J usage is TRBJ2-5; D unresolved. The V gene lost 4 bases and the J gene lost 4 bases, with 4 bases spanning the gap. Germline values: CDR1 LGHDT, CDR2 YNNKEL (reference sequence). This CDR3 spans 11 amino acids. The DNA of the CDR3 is TGTGCCAGCAGCCTGCGAGAGACCCAGTACTTC. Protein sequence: CASSLRETQYF.

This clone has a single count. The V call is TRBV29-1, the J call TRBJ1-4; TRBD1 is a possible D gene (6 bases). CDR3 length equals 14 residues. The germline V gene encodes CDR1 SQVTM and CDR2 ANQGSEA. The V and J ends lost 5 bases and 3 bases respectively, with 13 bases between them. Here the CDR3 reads CSVRSAGANEKLFF. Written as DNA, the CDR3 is TGCAGCGTTCGGTCGGCAGGGGCTAATGAAAAACTGTTTTTT.

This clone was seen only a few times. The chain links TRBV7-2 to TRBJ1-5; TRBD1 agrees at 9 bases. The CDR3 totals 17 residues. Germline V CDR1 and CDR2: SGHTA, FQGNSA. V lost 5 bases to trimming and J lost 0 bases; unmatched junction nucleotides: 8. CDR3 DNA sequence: TGTGCCAGCAGCATCACAGGGGGCATATATAGCAATCAGCCCCAGCATTTT. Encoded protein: CASSITGGIYSNQPQHF.

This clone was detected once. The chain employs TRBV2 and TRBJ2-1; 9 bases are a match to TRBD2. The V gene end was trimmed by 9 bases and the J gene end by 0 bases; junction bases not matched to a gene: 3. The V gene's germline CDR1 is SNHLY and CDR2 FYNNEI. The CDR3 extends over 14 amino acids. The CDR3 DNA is TGTGCCAGGCGGGGGGGGGACTCCTACAATGAGCAGTTCTTC. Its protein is CARRGGDSYNEQFF.

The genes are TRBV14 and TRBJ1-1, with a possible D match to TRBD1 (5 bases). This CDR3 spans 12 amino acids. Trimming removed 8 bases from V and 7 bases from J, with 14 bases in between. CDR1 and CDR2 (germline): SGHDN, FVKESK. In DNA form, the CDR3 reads TGTGCCAGCGCCGACTTCGGGGGTGAAGCTTTCTTT. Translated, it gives CASADFGGEAFF.

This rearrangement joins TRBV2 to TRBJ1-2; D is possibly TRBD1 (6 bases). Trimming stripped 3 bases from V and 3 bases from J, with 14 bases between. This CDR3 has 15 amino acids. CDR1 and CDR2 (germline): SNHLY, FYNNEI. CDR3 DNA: TGTGCCAGCAGTGATTGGGCGGGGGCCGACTATGGCTACACCTTC. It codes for CASSDWAGADYGYTF.

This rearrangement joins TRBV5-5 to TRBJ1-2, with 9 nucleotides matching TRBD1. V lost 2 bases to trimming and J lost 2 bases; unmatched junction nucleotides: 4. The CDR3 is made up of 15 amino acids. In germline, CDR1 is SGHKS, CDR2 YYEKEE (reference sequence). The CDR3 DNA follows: TGTGCCAGCAGCTTTGGACAGGGGTCGAACTATGGCTACACCTTC. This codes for CASSFGQGSNYGYTF.

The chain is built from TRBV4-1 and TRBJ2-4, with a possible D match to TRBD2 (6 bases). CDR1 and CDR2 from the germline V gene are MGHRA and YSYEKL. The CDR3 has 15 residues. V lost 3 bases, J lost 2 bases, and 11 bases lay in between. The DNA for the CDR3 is TGCGCCAGCAGCCACCGGGACTCTTCCAAAAACATTCAGTACTTC. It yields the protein CASSHRDSSKNIQYF.

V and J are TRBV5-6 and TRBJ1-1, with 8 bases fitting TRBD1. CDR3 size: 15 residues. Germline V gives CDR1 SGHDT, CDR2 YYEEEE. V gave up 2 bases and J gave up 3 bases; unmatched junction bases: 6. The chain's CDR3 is CASSFAGGWDTEAFF. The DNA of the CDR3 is TGTGCCAGCAGCTTTGCAGGGGGCTGGGACACTGAAGCTTTCTTT.

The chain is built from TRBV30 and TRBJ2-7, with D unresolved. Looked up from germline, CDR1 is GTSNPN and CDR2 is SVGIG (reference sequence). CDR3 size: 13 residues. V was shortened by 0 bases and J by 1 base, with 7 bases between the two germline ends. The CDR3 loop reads CAWSVPGSYEQYF. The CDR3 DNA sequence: TGTGCCTGGAGTGTTCCGGGTTCCTACGAGCAGTACTTC. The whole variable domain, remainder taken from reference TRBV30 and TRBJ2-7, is SQTIHQWPATLVQPVGSPLSLECTVEGTSNPNLYWYRQAAGRGLQLLFYSVGIGQISSEVPQNLSASRPQDRQFILSSKKLLLSDSGFYLCAWSVPGSYEQYFGPGTRLTVT.